Shown below are 16 T cell receptor beta chains from a single sample sequenced in a study of cytotoxic CD8 clonotypes in ibrutinib-treated CLL. The data were produced by immunoSEQ multiplex PCR, yet TCRdb's version contains in-frame clones alone and is incomplete. The table has more than 60,000 clones, 83% seen once; the top ten hold less than 40%. Sequenced here: PBMCs, sampled after 24 months of ibrutinib treatment. The receptor source for this set is a human donor with chronic lymphocytic leukemia.

This clone was picked up one time. The V call is TRBV2, the J call TRBJ2-5; D uncertain. Germline V gene sequence: CDR1 SNHLY, CDR2 FYNNEI. The V gene lost 4 bases and the J gene lost 5 bases, with 11 bases spanning the gap. The CDR3 totals 13 residues. The chain's CDR3 is CASSVRGLETQYF. The CDR3 DNA reads TGTGCCAGCAGTGTACGAGGTTTGGAGACCCAGTACTTC.

The rearrangement uses TRBV15 and TRBJ2-2; 10 bases map to TRBD1. There are 16 residues in the CDR3. Germline CDR1 LNHNV, CDR2 YYDKDF (reference sequence). Germline trimming cut 6 bases from V and 4 bases from J; bases unmatched to any gene: 8. As DNA, the CDR3 is TGTGCCACCAGGGCGCCGGGACAGGGGAGCACCGGGGAGCTGTTTTTT. Residues: CATRAPGQGSTGELFF.

The chain uses TRBV19 and TRBJ1-5, with D possibly TRBD1 on 5 matching bases. Between the trimmed V and J ends, which lost 3 bases and 4 bases, there was a span of 10 bases. The CDR3 totals 14 residues. Germline V gene sequence: CDR1 LNHDA, CDR2 SQIVND (reference sequence). CDR3 amino acids: CASSIGGDNQPQHF. For the CDR3, the DNA is TGTGCCAGTAGTATCGGGGGAGATAATCAGCCCCAGCATTTT.

This clone was counted between two and nine times. The chain uses TRBV6-1 and TRBJ2-1; weak D call: TRBD1 (5 bases). Trimming shortened V by 6 bases and J by 5 bases, and 14 bases separated the two germline ends. Per germline, CDR1 MNHNS and CDR2 SASEGT. The CDR3 extends over 14 amino acids. CDR3 amino acids: CASRPSAGHNEQFF. As DNA, the CDR3 is TGTGCCAGCAGGCCCTCGGCAGGGCACAATGAGCAGTTCTTC.

For the CDR3, the DNA is TGTGCCAGTAGTATAGGACAGGGTTGGACCGGGGAGCTGTTTTTT. It is translated as CASSIGQGWTGELFF. The chain couples TRBV19 to TRBJ2-2; 7 bases align to TRBD1. This CDR3 has 15 residues. Per the germline V gene, CDR1 is LNHDA and CDR2 is SQIVND (reference sequence). The junction had 4 bases not matched to a gene; V was cut back by 1 base and J by 5 bases.

This chain joins TRBV6-5 and TRBJ2-3; TRBD2 aligns across 12 bases. The CDR3 has 14 amino acids. Trimming at V came to 8 bases and at J to 4 bases, leaving 4 bases not matched to a gene. CDR1 is MNHEY, CDR2 SVGAGI, per germline. The DNA for the CDR3 is TGTGCCAGCGCTCTAGCGGGAGGGGCAGATACGCAGTATTTT. Translated, it gives CASALAGGADTQYF.

The chain recombines TRBV7-2 with TRBJ2-3; 15 nucleotides agree with TRBD2. After removal of 1 base from V and 4 bases from J, the junction contained 9 bases not matched to a gene. Per germline, CDR1 SGHTA and CDR2 FQGNSA. The CDR3 is 19 residues long. The CDR3 sequence is CASSLGLGLAGGVSDTQYF. The CDR3 DNA reads TGTGCCAGCAGCTTAGGGCTAGGACTAGCGGGAGGGGTCTCAGATACGCAGTATTTT.

This clone came up once. The V gene is TRBV7-9, the J gene TRBJ2-5; D is possibly TRBD1 or TRBD2 (5 bases each). The V end was cut by 8 bases, the J end by 3 bases, with 10 bases between. Germline assignment: CDR1 SEHNR and CDR2 FQNEAQ (reference sequence). The CDR3 loop spans 12 amino acids. The CDR3 sequence: CASGTEKETQYF. The CDR3 nucleotides read TGTGCCAGCGGGACCGAAAAAGAGACCCAGTACTTC.

The genes are TRBV11-1 and TRBJ2-7; D possibly corresponds to TRBD2 (6 bases). Germline CDR1 and CDR2: SGHAT and FQDESV (reference sequence). The CDR3 extends over 13 amino acids. V was shortened by 4 bases and J by 2 bases, with 9 bases between the two germline ends. The CDR3 spells CASSWGDAYEQYF. CDR3 in DNA: TGTGCCAGCAGCTGGGGGGATGCCTACGAGCAGTACTTC.

The J gene is TRBJ2-5, the V gene TRBV7-9, with a possible D match to TRBD1 (5 bases). Germline-derived CDR1 and CDR2 are SEHNR and FQNEAQ (reference sequence). The CDR3 loop spans 15 amino acids. Trimming took off 5 bases at V and 4 bases at J, with 17 bases between the two ends. CDR3 region: CASSPPDSRRETQYF. CDR3 bases: TGTGCCAGCAGCCCCCCCGACAGCCGCCGAGAGACCCAGTACTTC.

The chain recombines TRBV11-2 with TRBJ1-1; D not resolved. Germline CDR1 SGHAT, CDR2 FQNNGV. Trimming left V 1 base short and J 6 bases short, with 12 bases between. This CDR3 comprises 14 residues. CDR3 in amino acids: CASSLVPMDPEAFF. The CDR3 DNA follows: TGTGCCAGCAGCTTAGTCCCGATGGACCCTGAAGCTTTCTTT.

The rearrangement links TRBV7-9 to TRBJ2-1; 8 nucleotides agree with TRBD2. In germline, CDR1 is SEHNR, CDR2 FQNEAQ (reference sequence). V was pared by 6 bases and J by 3 bases, with 7 bases of the junction left unmatched. The CDR3 covers 15 residues. The CDR3 nucleotides are TGTGCCAGCAGGCCAGCGGGAGTTGGCTACAATGAGCAGTTCTTC. Amino acid sequence: CASRPAGVGYNEQFF.

The chain joins TRBV5-1 to TRBJ1-2; possible D gene TRBD1, 5 bases. CDR1 SGHRS and CDR2 YFSETQ come from the germline V gene. This CDR3 spans 14 amino acids. V lost 7 bases and J 8 bases, leaving 21 bases between the germline ends. In nucleotides, the CDR3 is TGCGCCAGCGCGGAGGTAGGGGACTCCGGAGGCTACACCTTC. Protein: CASAEVGDSGGYTF. The full variable domain, rest sourced from reference TRBV5-1 and TRBJ1-2, is KAGVTQTPRYLIKTRGQQVTLSCSPISGHRSVSWYQQTPGQGLQFLFEYFSETQRNKGNFPGRFSGRQFSNSRSEMNVSTLELGDSALYLCASAEVGDSGGYTFGSGTRLTVV.

This clone showed up just once. V and J are TRBV4-2 and TRBJ2-2; 11 bases fit TRBD2. Germline assignment: CDR1 LGHNA and CDR2 YNFKEQ. The V and J ends lost 3 bases and 1 base, in that order; junction bases with no gene match: 7. This CDR3 spans 18 amino acids. CDR3 DNA: TGTGCCAGCAGCCAGCCACCGGGACTAGCGGTGAACACCGGGGAGCTGTTTTTT. The encoded protein is CASSQPPGLAVNTGELFF.

V gene TRBV27 combines with J gene TRBJ2-1; D call uncertain. The CDR3 extends over 13 amino acids. The germline V gene encodes CDR1 MNHEY and CDR2 SMNVEV (reference sequence). V was shortened by 6 bases and J by 5 bases, with 11 bases between the two germline ends. The DNA for the CDR3 is TGTGCCAGCAGCTCGGACGCGAACAATGAGCAGTTCTTC. Amino acids: CASSSDANNEQFF.

The gene calls are TRBV27 and TRBJ2-7; maybe TRBD1 (6 bases). The CDR3 has 15 residues. V was pared by 6 bases and J by 0 bases, with 15 bases between. The germline gives CDR1 MNHEY, CDR2 SMNVEV (reference sequence). The CDR3 is CASSPGVAISYEQYF. The CDR3, as DNA: TGTGCCAGCAGCCCAGGGGTGGCCATCTCCTACGAGCAGTACTTC.